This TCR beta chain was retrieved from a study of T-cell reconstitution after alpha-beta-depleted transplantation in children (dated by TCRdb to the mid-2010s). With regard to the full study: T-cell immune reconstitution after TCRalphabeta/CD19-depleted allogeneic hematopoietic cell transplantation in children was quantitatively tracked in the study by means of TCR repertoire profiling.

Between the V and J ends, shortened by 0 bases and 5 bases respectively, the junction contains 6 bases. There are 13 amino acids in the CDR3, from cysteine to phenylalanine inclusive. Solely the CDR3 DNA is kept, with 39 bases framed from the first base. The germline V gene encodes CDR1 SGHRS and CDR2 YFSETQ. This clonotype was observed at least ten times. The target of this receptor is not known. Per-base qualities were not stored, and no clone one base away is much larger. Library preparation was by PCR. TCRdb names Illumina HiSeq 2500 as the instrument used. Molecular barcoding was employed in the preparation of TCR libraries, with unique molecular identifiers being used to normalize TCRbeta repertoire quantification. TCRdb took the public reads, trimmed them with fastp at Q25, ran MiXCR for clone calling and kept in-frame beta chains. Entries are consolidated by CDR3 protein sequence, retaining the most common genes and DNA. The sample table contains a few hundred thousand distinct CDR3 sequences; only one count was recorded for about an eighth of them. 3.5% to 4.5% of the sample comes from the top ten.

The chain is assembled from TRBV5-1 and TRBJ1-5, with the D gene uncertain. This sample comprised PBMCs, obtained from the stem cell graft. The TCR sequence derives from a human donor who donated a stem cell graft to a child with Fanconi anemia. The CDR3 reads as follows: CASSLAPDQPQHF. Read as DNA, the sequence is TGCGCCAGCAGCTTGGCCCCGGATCAGCCCCAGCATTTT.